Below, one T cell receptor (beta chain) is given with its context. Its antigen is undetermined. This sample was taken from a study of long-term antiretroviral therapy in people with HIV. Survey-level resolution applied to immunoSEQ assay v3.0. This table comes from immunoSEQ multiplex PCR, and its TCRdb copy is limited to in-frame clones, with some not included. The sample shows roughly 44,000 clones, about 95% of them seen only once. Study observations and caveats: In samples taken after ART, diversity increased but remained below transplant donor control levels.

This TCR came from a woman in her fifties or sixties with HIV. The sequences come from unsorted PBMCs, collected 3.7 years after starting antiretroviral therapy.

CDR3 coding DNA: TGTGCCAGCAGCCCGGGACAGGCTGGAAACACCATATATTTT. It specifies CASSPGQAGNTIYF. This chain connects TRBV11-2 to TRBJ1-3; 8 bases map to TRBD1. With 5 bases clipped from V and 2 bases from J, the junction kept 2 bases outside the gene matches. The germline gives CDR1 SGHAT, CDR2 FQNNGV. The CDR3 is 14 residues long.